The subject of this entry is one T cell receptor beta chain. As yet, its antigen is unknown. Other nucleotide sequences from this sample produce the same CDR3. These data originate in a study of T cell responses to AZD1222 COVID-19 vaccine. Findings and caveats of the study: The breadth and depth of Spike-specific TCRs increased once two AZD1222 doses had been given.

This CDR3 is built from 14 residues. Trimming took 5 bases from V and 2 from J, leaving 10 bases between them. From germline, CDR1 is SNHLY and CDR2 FYNNEI. TCRdb keeps only in-frame clones here, not all; method: immunoSEQ multiplex PCR. The data contain 110,000 to 150,000 clones, more than 85% of them singletons. The clonotype comes from an adult in good health. Material: peripheral blood, obtained on day 0 of AZD1222 vaccination. The J gene is TRBJ1-5, the V gene TRBV2, with D unclear. CDR3 in amino acids: CASSPDGGNQPQHF. The CDR3 bases are TGTGCCAGCAGTCCCGACGGCGGCAATCAGCCCCAGCATTTT.